The 25 T cell receptor beta chains given below trace back to one sample, sequenced in a study of blood T cell repertoires in COVID-19. TCRdb keeps only in-frame clones here, not all; method: immunoSEQ multiplex PCR. In the table there are almost 500,000 clones, roughly nine tenths of which are singletons. Sequences were obtained from PBMCs or T cells enriched from blood (not recorded which). These receptor sequences come from an older woman who had recovered from COVID-19.

V and J are TRBV13 and TRBJ1-1; D is uncertain. From germline, CDR1 is PRHDT and CDR2 FYEKMQ (reference sequence). V lost 5 bases and J 6 bases, leaving 16 bases between the germline ends. This CDR3 comprises 14 residues. This CDR3 reads CASSPLAGNPEAFF. The CDR3 DNA follows: TGTGCCAGCAGCCCCCTGGCGGGAAACCCTGAAGCTTTCTTT.

The chain recombines TRBV5-6 with TRBJ2-2, with 7 bases fitting TRBD1. This CDR3 is 15 amino acids long. J gave up 12 bases and V 0 bases, and 11 bases lay outside the gene matches. Looked up from germline, CDR1 is SGHDT and CDR2 is YYEEEE. CDR3 nucleotides: TGTGCCAGCAGCTTGGAGGGGGCCCCGGGTGGGAAGCTGTTTTTT. Its protein product is CASSLEGAPGGKLFF.

This rearrangement joins TRBV2 to TRBJ1-2; D is uncertain. This CDR3 has 9 residues. Trimming shortened V by 11 bases and J by 9 bases, and 10 bases separated the two germline ends. Germline V gene lookup returns CDR1 SNHLY and CDR2 FYNNEI. The CDR3 loop reads CAAGLSYTF. CDR3 DNA sequence: TGTGCCGCCGGACTTAGCTACACCTTC.

This clone has only one observation. V gene TRBV2 combines with J gene TRBJ1-5; D is uncertain. V was cut by 2 bases and J by 3 bases, with 8 bases left in between. The V gene's germline CDR1 is SNHLY and CDR2 FYNNEI. The CDR3 has 14 amino acids. This CDR3 reads CASSEIQINQPQHF. The CDR3 nucleotides read TGTGCCAGCAGTGAAATACAGATCAATCAGCCCCAGCATTTT.

The rearrangement uses TRBV15 and TRBJ1-6; D not certain. The CDR3 loop spans 13 amino acids. Germline CDR1 and CDR2: LNHNV and YYDKDF (reference sequence). V was trimmed by 1 base and J by 7 bases, leaving 5 bases between them. The CDR3 loop reads CATSRAMNSPLHF. CDR3 nucleotide sequence: TGTGCCACCAGCAGAGCAATGAATTCACCCCTCCACTTT.

Ten or more counts support this clone. The V call is TRBV7-2, the J call TRBJ1-3; 7 nucleotides align to TRBD1. The CDR3 runs to 15 residues. Germline values: CDR1 SGHTA, CDR2 FQGNSA. The trim removed 4 bases at V and 0 bases at J, leaving 3 bases unmatched. CDR3 protein: CASSSTGFSGNTIYF. DNA for the CDR3: TGTGCCAGCAGCTCGACAGGGTTCTCTGGAAACACCATATATTTT.

The chain carries TRBV24-1 and TRBJ1-2; D call uncertain. The CDR3 is made up of 12 amino acids. Trimming pared 1 base from V and 8 bases from J, leaving 7 bases between. In germline, CDR1 is KGHDR, CDR2 SFDVKD. This CDR3 reads CATSDLIQGYTF. The CDR3 nucleotides read TGTGCCACCAGTGATTTAATCCAAGGCTACACCTTC.

The chain carries TRBV18 and TRBJ2-3, with TRBD1 matching over 7 bases. Unmatched junction bases numbered 6, after V lost 3 bases and J lost 6 bases. Looked up from germline, CDR1 is KGHSH and CDR2 is LQKENI. This CDR3 is built from 14 residues. CDR3 DNA sequence: TGTGCCAGCTCACCTGGGACAGTTCGGGATACGCAGTATTTT. Encoded protein: CASSPGTVRDTQYF.

J is TRBJ1-2 and V is TRBV6-5; TRBD1 aligns across 7 bases. Germline CDR1 is MNHEY and CDR2 is SVGAGI. With V trimmed by 4 bases and J by 3 bases, 5 bases remained unmatched. This CDR3 region has 14 residues. CDR3 sequence reads: CASSLAGTDYGYTF. DNA of the CDR3: TGTGCCAGCAGTTTGGCCGGGACAGACTATGGCTACACCTTC.

The rearrangement uses TRBV4-1 and TRBJ2-3; D is possibly TRBD2 (5 bases). The germline CDR1 and CDR2 sequences are MGHRA and YSYEKL. The CDR3 consists of 16 residues. The V gene lost 0 bases and the J gene lost 2 bases, with 12 bases spanning the gap. CDR3 loop: CASSQEGGLFTDTQYF. CDR3 nucleotide sequence: TGCGCCAGCAGCCAAGAAGGCGGACTGTTCACAGATACGCAGTATTTT.

The rearrangement uses TRBV28 and TRBJ1-1, with 7 bases fitting TRBD1. There are 16 residues in the CDR3. The germline CDR1 and CDR2 sequences are MDHEN and SYDVKM. J was trimmed by 4 bases and V by 5 bases; bases with no gene match: 13. The chain's CDR3 is CASSLRQGRGSTEAFF. CDR3 coding DNA: TGTGCCAGCAGTCTACGACAGGGAAGGGGGAGCACTGAAGCTTTCTTT.

This CDR3 reads CASSLAIAGNTGELFF. The CDR3 DNA follows: TGTGCCAGCAGCTTGGCCATAGCGGGGAACACCGGGGAGCTGTTTTTT. The V gene is TRBV5-4, the J gene TRBJ2-2; TRBD2 aligns across 7 bases. V trimming: 0 bases; J trimming: 1 base; junction bases outside the gene matches: 3. CDR3 size: 16 residues. Germline CDR1 is SGHNT and CDR2 is YYREEE (reference sequence).

The V and J genes are TRBV19 and TRBJ1-1, with D unclear. The V end was cut by 5 bases, the J end by 1 base, with 17 bases between. CDR3 length: 16 residues. CDR1 is LNHDA, CDR2 SQIVND, per germline (reference sequence). The CDR3 DNA reads TGTGCCAGTAGTGGAATCCCCACCGGGAAGAACACTGAAGCTTTCTTT. This encodes CASSGIPTGKNTEAFF.

The chain uses TRBV6-2 or TRBV6-3 and TRBJ1-5, with 10 bases that match TRBD1. V shed 4 bases, J shed 4 bases, and the junction held 4 bases outside the gene matches. CDR3 size: 15 residues. Germline CDR1 reads MNHEY; CDR2 reads SVGEGT. Written as DNA, the CDR3 is TGTGCCAGCAGTTTAACGGGACAGGGGAATCAGCCCCAGCATTTT. Its protein product is CASSLTGQGNQPQHF.

This clone was seen a few times. J is TRBJ1-1 and V is TRBV6-5; the D is unclear. With 6 bases removed from V and 4 bases from J, the gap between germline ends came to 12 bases. Germline CDR1 and CDR2: MNHEY and SVGAGI. The CDR3 has 13 residues. The DNA of the CDR3 is TGTGCCAGCAGAGGACTTCTTGGCACTGAAGCTTTCTTT. Its translation is CASRGLLGTEAFF.

This clone showed up just a few times. The chain combines TRBV30 with TRBJ2-7, with 7 bases identical to TRBD1. Trimming took 2 bases from V and 6 from J; bases not matched to a gene: 7. The CDR3 runs 13 residues. Germline V gives CDR1 GTSNPN, CDR2 SVGIG (reference sequence). DNA for the CDR3: TGTGCCTGGAGTCGACAACCAGGGGGCGAGCAGTACTTC. The encoded protein is CAWSRQPGGEQYF.

This clone turned up a few times. The same CDR3 also results from other DNA sequences found in this sample. The chain combines TRBV7-2 with TRBJ2-2, with D tentatively TRBD1 (6 bases). The CDR3 is 16 residues long. V lost 4 bases and J 4 bases, leaving 16 bases between the germline ends. CDR1 and CDR2 from the germline V gene are SGHTA and FQGNSA. The CDR3 DNA follows: TGTGCCAGCAGCTCACAGGGAGACCCCCGCACCGGGGAGCTGTTTTTT. This encodes CASSSQGDPRTGELFF.

The V gene is TRBV2, the J gene TRBJ1-5; 12 nucleotides align to TRBD1. Germline CDR1 SNHLY, CDR2 FYNNEI. V was clipped by 8 bases and J by 7 bases; unmatched bases: 6. The CDR3 extends over 14 amino acids. CDR3: CASVGQGARQPQHF. CDR3 bases: TGTGCCAGCGTGGGACAGGGGGCGAGACAGCCCCAGCATTTT. The full variable domain, its missing parts supplied by reference TRBV2 and TRBJ1-5, is EPEVTQTPSHQVTQMGQEVILRCVPISNHLYFYWYRQILGQKVEFLVSFYNNEISEKSEIFDDQFSVERPDGSNFTLKIRSTKLEDSAMYFCASVGQGARQPQHFGDGTRLSIL.

CDR3 in amino acids: CASSKRGETDTQYF. In DNA form, the CDR3 reads TGTGCCAGTAGTAAGCGGGGGGAGACAGATACGCAGTATTTT. This chain uses TRBV19 with TRBJ2-3; TRBD2 matches 9 bases. V lost 4 bases to trimming and J lost 3 bases; unmatched junction nucleotides: 2. Germline loops: CDR1 LNHDA, CDR2 SQIVND (reference sequence). The CDR3 covers 14 residues.

V is TRBV7-8 and J is TRBJ2-7; 8 positions match TRBD1. Trimming at V came to 5 bases and at J to 6 bases, leaving 12 bases not matched to a gene. The germline gives CDR1 SGHVS, CDR2 FQNEAQ. The CDR3 runs to 15 residues. The DNA for the CDR3 is TGTGCCAGCAGCAATATCAGGGGGCGTTTGGGCGAGCAGTACTTC. It yields the protein CASSNIRGRLGEQYF.

The chain links TRBV27 to TRBJ1-3; D perhaps matches TRBD1 (6 bases). Germline CDR1 is MNHEY and CDR2 is SMNVEV (reference sequence). The V and J ends lost 5 bases and 0 bases respectively, with 8 bases between them. This CDR3 contains 14 residues. The CDR3 sequence is CASSGTRSGNTIYF. CDR3 nucleotide sequence: TGTGCCAGCAGTGGGACACGCTCTGGAAACACCATATATTTT.

The rearrangement links TRBV2 to TRBJ2-3; 8 bases are a match to TRBD1. CDR3 size: 14 residues. Germline values: CDR1 SNHLY, CDR2 FYNNEI. V was pared by 7 bases and J by 7 bases, with 10 bases of the junction left unmatched. The CDR3 DNA reads TGTGCCAGCACTAGACAGGGGAAGAGGAATACGCAGTATTTT. It yields the protein CASTRQGKRNTQYF.

This chain links TRBV11-2 with TRBJ2-7, with unresolved D. The V end was cut by 6 bases, the J end by 5 bases, with 8 bases between. The CDR3 sequence is 11 residues long. Per the germline V gene, CDR1 is SGHAT and CDR2 is FQNNGV. The CDR3 DNA is TGTGCCAGCAGTAGAACGGACGAGCAGTACTTC. Translating gives CASSRTDEQYF.

The chain couples TRBV7-6 to TRBJ2-4; unclear D gene. There are 13 residues in the CDR3. The germline CDR1 and CDR2 sequences are SGHVS and FNYEAQ. Trimming pared 2 bases from V and 7 bases from J, leaving 9 bases between. The CDR3 DNA reads as TGTGCCAGCAGCTTAACGCTGCAGAACATTCAGTACTTC. Translating gives CASSLTLQNIQYF.

The chain links TRBV7-8 to TRBJ1-2; D remains ambiguous. V was clipped by 8 bases and J by 4 bases, with 17 bases between them. The CDR3 extends over 14 amino acids. Germline assignment: CDR1 SGHVS and CDR2 FQNEAQ. CDR3 bases: TGTGCCAGCTCCGGAAGCCGAACTAGCTATGGCTACACCTTC. Translated, it gives CASSGSRTSYGYTF.